The 31 T cell receptor beta chains below all came from one sample that was sequenced in a study of T-cell reconstitution after alpha-beta-depleted transplantation in children. It was with unique molecular identifiers that the TCRbeta library was prepared. One entry per CDR3 protein, called by TCRdb with MiXCR from the PCR reads. Of hundreds of thousands of distinct CDR3 sequences listed, 16% are singletons. The sample consisted of PBMCs, mostly from graft donor cells, taken 360 days after TCRalphabeta/CD19-depleted stem cell transplant. The receptors shown here come from a male patient younger than 18 who had a stem cell transplant for acute lymphoblastic leukemia, so the T cells may come from the graft donor.

V is TRBV5-1 and J is TRBJ2-7; TRBD1 agrees at 7 bases. Germline V CDR1 and CDR2: SGHRS, YFSETQ. This CDR3 spans 15 amino acids. V trimming: 4 bases; J trimming: 3 bases; junction bases outside the gene matches: 10. Here the CDR3 reads CASSKWDSANYEQYF. The CDR3 coding sequence is TGCGCCAGCAGCAAATGGGACAGCGCGAACTACGAGCAGTACTTC.

This sequence joins TRBV4-1 and TRBJ2-7, with D uncertain. The CDR3 is made up of 11 amino acids. Germline V gene data show CDR1 as MGHRA and CDR2 as YSYEKL. V was pared by 9 bases and J by 2 bases, with 8 bases between. CDR3 protein: CARTPTYEQYF. The CDR3 DNA follows: TGCGCCAGGACCCCGACCTACGAGCAGTACTTC.

This chain connects TRBV20-1 to TRBJ2-3; D possibly corresponds to TRBD1 (6 bases). CDR1 is DFQATT, CDR2 SNEGSKA, per germline (reference sequence). Deletions cut 0 bases from V and 2 bases from J, with 12 bases between. CDR3 length: 15 residues. CDR3: CSARDRPGATDTQYF. The CDR3 DNA follows: TGCAGTGCTAGAGATAGGCCAGGGGCCACAGATACGCAGTATTTT.

This clonotype was seen at least ten times. Compared with germline, one end of the junction differs, possibly owing to a read error. V is TRBV7-2 and J is TRBJ2-3, with D perhaps matching TRBD2 (6 bases). Germline V gene data show CDR1 as SGHTA and CDR2 as FQGNSA. CDR3 size: 12 residues. The CDR3 nucleotides read TGTGCGGCGGGGAGCTGGTCACAGATACGATCTTTT. Protein sequence: CAAGSWSQIRSF. Using reference TRBV7-2 and TRBJ2-3 for the parts outside the CDR3, the full variable domain is GAGVSQSPSNKVTEKGKDVELRCDPISGHTALYWYRQSLGQGLEFLIYFQGNSAPDKSGLPSDRFSAERTGGSVSTLTIQRTQQEDSAVYLCAAGSWSQIRSFGPGTRLTVL.

This clonotype has a count of ten or more. The V call is TRBV6-1, the J call TRBJ1-4; the D gene is possibly TRBD1 (5 bases). Germline V lookup: CDR1 MNHNS, CDR2 SASEGT. The V end lost 0 bases, the J end lost 3 bases, and 8 bases lay between the germline ends. The CDR3 totals 15 residues. The CDR3 DNA is TGTGCCAGCAGTGAAGCAGGGGCCCCTAATGAAAAACTGTTTTTT. Translation gives CASSEAGAPNEKLFF.

This clonotype was recorded a few times. This chain links TRBV7-9 with TRBJ1-2; 9 nucleotides align to TRBD1. This CDR3 has 16 amino acids. With 5 bases clipped from V and 3 bases from J, the junction kept 10 bases outside the gene matches. Germline V gene sequence: CDR1 SEHNR, CDR2 FQNEAQ (reference sequence). The CDR3 nucleotides read TGTGCCAGCAGCCAAACACGGGACAGGGAGTACTATGGCTACACCTTC. Translation: CASSQTRDREYYGYTF.

The chain links TRBV27 to TRBJ1-1; no clear D gene. Trimming cost V 3 bases and J 0 bases, with 11 bases left between them. The V gene's germline CDR1 is MNHEY and CDR2 SMNVEV (reference sequence). This CDR3 is 15 amino acids long. The CDR3 loop is CASSLVGGMNTEAFF. DNA for the CDR3: TGTGCCAGCAGTTTGGTGGGTGGGATGAACACTGAAGCTTTCTTT.

This chain connects TRBV5-1 to TRBJ1-1; D is undetermined. Germline V gene lookup returns CDR1 SGHRS and CDR2 YFSETQ. Trimming took 5 bases from V and 1 from J, leaving 15 bases between them. There are 15 residues in the CDR3. The CDR3 nucleotides read TGCGCCAGCAGTCTTCGCTGGGAGACGAACACTGAAGCTTTCTTT. Encoded protein: CASSLRWETNTEAFF.

This clonotype has just a few counts. The chain recombines TRBV7-9 with TRBJ2-1, with 11 bases identical to TRBD2. Germline CDR1 SEHNR, CDR2 FQNEAQ (reference sequence). J was trimmed by 4 bases and V by 6 bases; bases with no gene match: 8. This CDR3 has 16 amino acids. The CDR3 region has the DNA TGTGCCAGCAGTTCCGTAGCGGGAGGGGTGTACAATGAGCAGTTCTTC. It is translated as CASSSVAGGVYNEQFF.

V and J are TRBV5-6 and TRBJ2-1; D might be TRBD1 or TRBD2, each matching 5 bases. The CDR3 is made up of 15 amino acids. Per the germline V gene, CDR1 is SGHDT and CDR2 is YYEEEE. Deletions cut 0 bases from V and 3 bases from J, with 10 bases between. The CDR3 loop reads CASSLDRGVYNEQFF. CDR3 DNA sequence: TGTGCCAGCAGCTTGGATCGAGGGGTCTACAATGAGCAGTTCTTC.

This clonotype was observed a handful of times. The V and J genes are TRBV4-1 and TRBJ2-3; the match to TRBD2 covers 11 bases. CDR3 length: 15 residues. V shed 1 base and J 8 bases; nucleotides not matched to a gene: 5. Germline values: CDR1 MGHRA, CDR2 YSYEKL. The CDR3 loop is CASSQAGLAEVTQYF. The DNA for the CDR3 is TGCGCCAGCAGCCAAGCGGGACTAGCGGAGGTTACGCAGTATTTT.

This clonotype was observed at least ten times. The chain recombines TRBV4-1 with TRBJ2-1; 10 nucleotides match TRBD2. V shed 4 bases, J shed 6 bases, and the junction held 6 bases outside the gene matches. The germline gives CDR1 MGHRA, CDR2 YSYEKL. This CDR3 is built from 15 residues. DNA of the CDR3: TGCGCCAGCAGCCTAATGGGACTAGCGTTCAATGAGCAGTTCTTC. Translation gives CASSLMGLAFNEQFF.

The table lists this clonotype with a few counts. The CDR3 protein is CASSNWTPTTSGANVLTF. In DNA form, the CDR3 reads TGTGCCAGCAGCAACTGGACACCAACGACGTCTGGGGCCAACGTCCTGACTTTC. This chain joins TRBV21-1 and TRBJ2-6; the table's D call, TRBD1, has no DNA check behind it. TRBV21-1 is tagged as a pseudogene. This CDR3 is built from 18 residues.

This clonotype was recorded a few times. The rearrangement links TRBV7-6 to TRBJ2-7, with 10 positions matching TRBD2. The CDR3 sequence is 13 residues long. V shed 4 bases and J 6 bases; nucleotides not matched to a gene: 3. Germline values: CDR1 SGHVS, CDR2 FNYEAQ. The CDR3 is CASSSGLAFEQYF. As DNA, the CDR3 is TGTGCCAGCAGCTCGGGACTAGCGTTCGAGCAGTACTTC.

The sample holds a few counts of this clonotype. This chain uses TRBV10-3 with TRBJ2-7; TRBD1 is a possible D gene (5 bases). In germline, CDR1 is ENHRY, CDR2 SYGVKD. V lost 10 bases to trimming and J lost 2 bases, with 15 bases between them. The CDR3 has 13 residues. The CDR3 spells CATLSEDTYEQYF. In nucleotides, the CDR3 is TGTGCCACCCTATCCGAGGACACCTACGAGCAGTACTTC.

This chain links TRBV7-6 with TRBJ2-7; D perhaps matches TRBD2 (6 bases). Germline V gene lookup returns CDR1 SGHVS and CDR2 FNYEAQ. The CDR3 loop spans 15 amino acids. Trimming stripped 3 bases from V and 3 bases from J, with 15 bases between. DNA for the CDR3: TGTGCCAGCAGCTTGAGGGACTCCCTAGGCTACGAGCAGTACTTC. Protein sequence: CASSLRDSLGYEQYF.

The chain carries TRBV4-2 and TRBJ2-3; D possibly corresponds to TRBD2 (6 bases). V was trimmed by 6 bases and J by 7 bases, leaving 23 bases between them. The CDR3 consists of 16 residues. The V gene's germline CDR1 is LGHNA and CDR2 YNFKEQ. CDR3 coding DNA: TGTGCCAGCAGTCGGGACGGAGGGGCGAGGAAATATACGCAGTATTTT. Protein: CASSRDGGARKYTQYF.

The chain uses TRBV19 and TRBJ2-1; TRBD1 agrees at 8 bases. The V gene's germline CDR1 is LNHDA and CDR2 SQIVND (reference sequence). Trimming removed 4 bases from V and 1 base from J; junction bases left unmatched: 3. This CDR3 is built from 15 residues. CDR3 protein: CASSRGDRSYNEQFF. CDR3 coding DNA: TGTGCCAGTAGTAGGGGGGACAGGTCCTACAATGAGCAGTTCTTC.

V gene TRBV5-1 combines with J gene TRBJ2-4, with TRBD1 matching 9 bases. From germline, CDR1 is SGHRS and CDR2 YFSETQ. The CDR3 is made up of 15 amino acids. Germline trimming cut 2 bases from V and 5 bases from J; bases unmatched to any gene: 5. The CDR3 coding sequence is TGCGCCAGCAGCTTAACAGGGGGCAAGGAAAACATTCAGTACTTC. Residues: CASSLTGGKENIQYF.

The chain links TRBV4-1 to TRBJ2-7; 10 bases agree with TRBD2. The germline V gene encodes CDR1 MGHRA and CDR2 YSYEKL. V lost 4 bases to trimming and J lost 3 bases; unmatched junction nucleotides: 9. The CDR3 covers 16 residues. CDR3 DNA: TGCGCCAGCAGCCTCATGATGGGACTAGCGATCTACGAGCAGTACTTC. Amino acid sequence: CASSLMMGLAIYEQYF.

This clonotype came up a few times. The chain carries TRBV5-1 and TRBJ2-1; 7 bases match TRBD1. Germline lookup yields CDR1 SGHRS and CDR2 YFSETQ. The V gene end was trimmed by 3 bases and the J gene end by 5 bases; junction bases not matched to a gene: 8. This CDR3 region has 15 residues. CDR3 sequence (DNA): TGCGCCAGCAGCTGGGTGACAGGGATCAACAATGAGCAGTTCTTC. This sequence encodes CASSWVTGINNEQFF.

There are many counts of this clonotype. The V call is TRBV20-1, the J call TRBJ1-1, with D possibly being TRBD1 (5 bases). CDR3 length: 12 residues. V was cut by 0 bases and J by 7 bases, with 9 bases left in between. Germline assignment: CDR1 DFQATT and CDR2 SNEGSKA (reference sequence). The CDR3 DNA is TGCAGTGCTAGAGATCCGGGGGGTGAAGCTTTCTTT. Protein sequence: CSARDPGGEAFF.

CDR3 in amino acids: CASKVVAGAETQYF. The CDR3 region has the DNA TGTGCCAGCAAGGTCGTGGCAGGGGCCGAGACCCAGTACTTC. The rearrangement joins TRBV27 to TRBJ2-5, with D perhaps matching TRBD1 (6 bases). CDR1 and CDR2 from the germline V gene are MNHEY and SMNVEV (reference sequence). V gave up 7 bases and J gave up 5 bases, with 17 bases separating them. The CDR3 is made up of 14 amino acids.

This chain connects TRBV5-6 to TRBJ2-3, with D possibly matching TRBD1 (5 bases). Germline CDR1 reads SGHDT; CDR2 reads YYEEEE. This CDR3 is built from 13 residues. With 4 bases removed from V and 2 bases from J, the gap between germline ends came to 8 bases. For the CDR3, the DNA is TGTGCCAGCAGCCGACAGCTCACAGATACGCAGTATTTT. Encoded protein: CASSRQLTDTQYF.

Only a few counts were recorded for this clonotype. The V and J genes are TRBV7-9 and TRBJ2-7; no clear D. V was shortened by 5 bases and J by 0 bases, with 11 bases between the two germline ends. The CDR3 is made up of 14 amino acids. The germline gives CDR1 SEHNR, CDR2 FQNEAQ (reference sequence). The CDR3 loop is CASSPRPSSYEQYF. CDR3 bases: TGTGCCAGCAGCCCGAGACCGAGCTCCTACGAGCAGTACTTC.

This clonotype has a count of ten or more. The gene calls are TRBV5-1 and TRBJ2-2; D remains unclear. CDR1 is SGHRS and CDR2 is YFSETQ in the germline V gene. Trimming pared 7 bases from V and 1 base from J, leaving 2 bases between. This CDR3 has 11 amino acids. The DNA of the CDR3 is TGCGCCAGCCAGAACACCGGGGAGCTGTTTTTT. It encodes CASQNTGELFF.

This clonotype came up a few times. In nucleotides, the CDR3 is TGTGCCAGTCAAAACCGGGACTACGGCGAGCAGTACTTC. It encodes CASQNRDYGEQYF. The chain is built from TRBV6-2 or TRBV6-3 and TRBJ2-7; 7 bases align to TRBD2. Germline V lookup: CDR1 MNHEY, CDR2 SVGEGT. V lost 9 bases to trimming and J lost 6 bases; unmatched junction nucleotides: 11. This CDR3 has 13 residues.

CDR3 loop: CASSLGTSGIKNIQYF. The CDR3 DNA sequence: TGTGCCAGCAGCTTGGGGACTAGCGGGATTAAAAACATTCAGTACTTC. The genes are TRBV7-3 and TRBJ2-4, with 13 bases aligning to TRBD2. The CDR3 sequence is 16 residues long. Trimming at V came to 3 bases and at J to 4 bases, leaving 3 bases not matched to a gene. In germline, CDR1 is SGHTA, CDR2 FQGTGA.

This clonotype was counted a single time. One end of the junction is discordant with germline, which a read error may explain. The V gene is TRBV3-1, the J gene TRBJ1-3; possible D gene TRBD1, 6 bases. The CDR3 runs 16 residues. CDR1 is LGHDT, CDR2 YNNKEL, per germline (reference sequence). Here the CDR3 DNA reads TGTGCCAGCAGCCAGAGACAGGCATACTCTGGAAACACCACATATTTT. Translating gives CASSQRQAYSGNTTYF.

The chain recombines TRBV4-1 with TRBJ2-7; D might be TRBD2 (6 bases). CDR3 length equals 16 residues. Germline CDR1 is MGHRA and CDR2 is YSYEKL. V shed 4 bases and J shed 3 bases, with 19 bases lying between them. CDR3 coding DNA: TGCGCCAGCAGCCTAAGATTAATCGGGAGAGGCTACGAGCAGTACTTC. Encoded protein: CASSLRLIGRGYEQYF.

V is TRBV6-5 and J is TRBJ1-2; perhaps TRBD1 as D (5 bases). The V gene lost 2 bases and the J gene lost 7 bases, with 8 bases spanning the gap. The CDR3 runs 12 residues. Per the germline V gene, CDR1 is MNHEY and CDR2 is SVGAGI. The CDR3 spells CASSYQGTGYTF. As DNA, the CDR3 is TGTGCCAGCAGTTACCAAGGGACTGGCTACACCTTC.